Presented here are 2 T cell receptor beta chains from one specimen sequenced in a study of cytomegalovirus exposure and HLA in healthy donors. The PCR ran on 60 Vbeta and 13 Jbeta primers. Libraries were prepared by immunoSEQ multiplex PCR; TCRdb keeps only in-frame clonotypes and omits some of them. The sample includes 80,000 to 95,000 clones, 60% to 80% of them seen just once. Sample: PBMCs. These TCRs come from a woman aged 25 to 39 in good health and CMV-seronegative.

The rearrangement joins TRBV18 to TRBJ1-4; D remains unclear. The CDR3 has 14 amino acids. CDR1 and CDR2 (germline): KGHSH, LQKENI. The V gene lost 3 bases and the J gene lost 5 bases, with 10 bases spanning the gap. Written as DNA, the CDR3 is TGTGCCAGCTCACCGCGCCGCGGAAATGAAAAACTGTTTTTT. Translated, it gives CASSPRRGNEKLFF.

This sequence joins TRBV6-5 and TRBJ2-5; D is unresolved. Germline V lookup: CDR1 MNHEY, CDR2 SVGAGI. V was trimmed by 0 bases and J by 5 bases, leaving 13 bases between them. The CDR3 is 15 residues long. The CDR3 loop reads CASSYSSPRVETQYF. In nucleotides, the CDR3 is TGTGCCAGCAGTTACTCGAGTCCCCGGGTGGAGACCCAGTACTTC.